The 9 T cell receptor beta chains below all came from one sample that was sequenced in a study of shared clonotypes between healthy human individuals. The data were produced by immunoSEQ multiplex PCR, yet TCRdb's version contains in-frame clones alone and is incomplete. The data contain about 1.5 million clones, 98% of them singletons. Sequencing was performed on naive CD4+ T cells sorted from blood. Sample subset: CD45RA+ positively selected. Receptor source: a man aged 25-45 years in good health.

The chain recombines TRBV25-1 with TRBJ2-1; the D call may be TRBD1 or TRBD2 (5 bases each). Deletions cut 1 base from V and 6 bases from J, with 10 bases between. CDR1 and CDR2 from the germline V gene are MGHDK and SYGVNS. The CDR3 length is 14 residues. DNA of the CDR3: TGTGCCAGCAGTGAATGGGGGTTAAGCAATGAGCAGTTCTTC. Protein: CASSEWGLSNEQFF.

The CDR3 loop is CASSRGGSRSLTSGRTTYEQYF. CDR3 bases: TGTGCCAGCTCACGAGGGGGATCTAGATCTTTAACTAGCGGGAGGACCACCTACGAGCAGTACTTC. The chain carries TRBV18 and TRBJ2-7; 12 nucleotides match TRBD2. The CDR3 runs 22 residues. Looked up from germline, CDR1 is KGHSH and CDR2 is LQKENI. V gave up 4 bases and J gave up 2 bases; unmatched junction bases: 24.

The V gene is TRBV7-8, the J gene TRBJ2-7; no clear D gene. V was trimmed by 5 bases and J by 5 bases, leaving 10 bases between them. Germline V gene sequence: CDR1 SGHVS, CDR2 FQNEAQ. This CDR3 comprises 12 residues. In DNA, the CDR3 is TGTGCCAGCAGCCCTCCTTCACACGAGCAGTACTTC. Protein: CASSPPSHEQYF.

This chain's CDR3 is CASSAKPVNEKLFF. The CDR3 DNA reads TGTGCCAGCAGCGCAAAGCCAGTTAATGAAAAACTGTTTTTT. The chain employs TRBV9 and TRBJ1-4; D not certain. Germline lookup yields CDR1 SGDLS and CDR2 YYNGEE. V was clipped by 3 bases and J by 4 bases, with 10 bases between them. This CDR3 has 14 amino acids.

J is TRBJ2-7 and V is TRBV30, with 7 bases lining up with TRBD2. The J segment lost 4 bases and the V segment lost 6 bases, leaving 9 bases of the junction unmatched. The CDR3 consists of 13 residues. CDR1 and CDR2 from the germline V gene are GTSNPN and SVGIG (reference sequence). The CDR3 is CACGASGLYEQYF. In DNA, the CDR3 is TGTGCCTGTGGGGCTAGCGGACTTTACGAGCAGTACTTC.

This sequence joins TRBV5-8 and TRBJ2-1; D remains unclear. This CDR3 comprises 13 residues. Germline assignment: CDR1 SGHTS and CDR2 YDEGEE. V lost 0 bases and J 3 bases, leaving 4 bases between the germline ends. Here the CDR3 reads CASSLGGYNEQFF. The DNA of the CDR3 is TGTGCCAGCAGCTTGGGAGGCTACAATGAGCAGTTCTTC.

This chain links TRBV5-3 with TRBJ1-1; maybe TRBD1 (5 bases). TRBV5-3 is noted as an ORF with a role that remains uncertain. V lost 4 bases, J lost 3 bases, and 7 bases lay in between. The CDR3 spans 12 residues. The CDR3 bases are TGTGCCAGAAGCCGGACATACACTGAAGCTTTCTTT. Encoded protein: CARSRTYTEAFF.

The count of this clone is one. The chain joins TRBV5-1 to TRBJ1-1, with a tentative D call TRBD1 (6 bases). CDR3 length equals 15 residues. Deletions cut 5 bases from V and 5 bases from J, with 19 bases between. Germline V lookup: CDR1 SGHRS, CDR2 YFSETQ. In DNA form, the CDR3 reads TGCGCCAGCAGAGACCAACAGGGATTTGGGACTGAAGCTTTCTTT. It is translated as CASRDQQGFGTEAFF.

The chain uses TRBV28 and TRBJ2-7, with 9 bases lining up with TRBD2. CDR1 and CDR2 from the germline V gene are MDHEN and SYDVKM. The CDR3 spans 16 residues. With V trimmed by 6 bases and J by 0 bases, 9 bases remained unmatched. The CDR3: CASRRLADPVSYEQYF. CDR3 sequence (DNA): TGTGCCAGCAGAAGACTAGCGGACCCGGTCTCCTACGAGCAGTACTTC.